The 19 T cell receptor beta chains reported below all come from one sample, sequenced in a study of shared clonotypes between healthy human individuals. Repertoires were generated with immunoSEQ multiplex PCR, while TCRdb's copy carries only in-frame clones and drops some. The profile shows some 660,000 clones, roughly 72% of them singletons. The sample consisted of memory CD4+ T cells sorted from blood. Described subset: CD45RA-negative fraction. Receptors were obtained from a woman younger than 45 in good health.

The rearrangement uses TRBV5-1 and TRBJ1-1; 7 bases agree with TRBD1. CDR3 length: 15 amino acids. The ends lost 0 bases at V and 11 bases at J; junction bases unmatched: 13. Germline V gene sequence: CDR1 SGHRS, CDR2 YFSETQ. The DNA for the CDR3 is TGCGCCAGCAGCTTGGGCGGGACAGCCAAATCCGAGGCTTTCTTT. Its translation: CASSLGGTAKSEAFF.

The chain is built from TRBV11-1 and TRBJ2-2; 9 positions agree with TRBD1. The trim removed 5 bases at V and 5 bases at J, leaving 9 bases unmatched. In germline, CDR1 is SGHAT, CDR2 FQDESV (reference sequence). The CDR3 totals 16 residues. The CDR3 loop reads CASSQTGGWATGELFF. Here the CDR3 DNA reads TGTGCCAGCAGCCAGACAGGGGGTTGGGCGACCGGGGAGCTGTTTTTT.

This sequence joins TRBV7-2 and TRBJ2-3; 9 nucleotides match TRBD1. Looked up from germline, CDR1 is SGHTA and CDR2 is FQGNSA. The V segment lost 7 bases and the J segment 8 bases; nucleotides outside the gene matches: 10. This CDR3 has 14 amino acids. This CDR3 reads CASTQDRGSGTQYF. The CDR3 nucleotides are TGTGCCAGCACGCAGGACAGGGGATCGGGTACGCAGTATTTT.

This clone showed up just a few times. The V call is TRBV19, the J call TRBJ1-2, with D unresolved. Germline V gene lookup returns CDR1 LNHDA and CDR2 SQIVND (reference sequence). V shed 5 bases and J shed 4 bases, with 23 bases lying between them. CDR3 length: 17 residues. Here the CDR3 DNA reads TGTGCCAGTAGTTATGCGCAACGTGCGGCCGGTGGCTATGGCTACACCTTC. Translated, it gives CASSYAQRAAGGYGYTF.

The gene calls are TRBV5-1 and TRBJ2-7, with 10 positions matching TRBD1. The junction had 8 bases not matched to a gene; V was cut back by 0 bases and J by 5 bases. Germline values: CDR1 SGHRS, CDR2 YFSETQ. CDR3 length: 16 amino acids. CDR3 protein: CASSLGAGTGDHEQYF. The DNA for the CDR3 is TGCGCCAGCAGCTTGGGAGCCGGGACAGGGGACCACGAGCAGTACTTC.

J is TRBJ1-5 and V is TRBV19; TRBD1 agrees at 12 bases. This CDR3 contains 16 residues. Trimming took 8 bases from V and 6 from J; bases not matched to a gene: 11. Germline loops: CDR1 LNHDA, CDR2 SQIVND (reference sequence). In nucleotides, the CDR3 is TGTGCCAGTCGGGACAGGGGGCGATCGAGGTCTCAGCCCCAGCATTTT. As protein: CASRDRGRSRSQPQHF.

The chain employs TRBV28 and TRBJ2-4, with D unclear. The CDR3 has 13 residues. Trimming removed 5 bases at V and 7 bases at J, with 12 bases between. CDR1 is MDHEN, CDR2 SYDVKM, per germline. The CDR3 region is CASSPTAPNIQYF. In DNA form, the CDR3 reads TGTGCCAGCAGTCCCACGGCCCCGAACATTCAGTACTTC.

The V and J genes are TRBV5-8 and TRBJ2-7, with unresolved D. Germline CDR1 and CDR2: SGHTS and YDEGEE. Deletions cut 2 bases from V and 2 bases from J, with 20 bases between. This CDR3 spans 17 amino acids. The DNA of the CDR3 is TGTGCCAGCAGCTTCTACTATTCCGACGGGTCTCCCTACGAGCAGTACTTC. As protein: CASSFYYSDGSPYEQYF. The variable domain in full, with the rest retrieved from reference TRBV5-8 and TRBJ2-7, is EAGVTQSPTHLIKTRGQQATLRCSPISGHTSVYWYQQALGLGLQFLLWYDEGEERNRGNFPPRFSGRQFPNYSSELNVNALELEDSALYLCASSFYYSDGSPYEQYFGPGTRLTVT.

This chain connects TRBV28 to TRBJ2-2; maybe TRBD1 (5 bases). The germline CDR1 and CDR2 sequences are MDHEN and SYDVKM. The length of the CDR3 is 14 residues. Between the trimmed V and J ends, which lost 4 bases and 1 base, there was a span of 7 bases. The CDR3 protein is CASSSTGNTGELFF. CDR3 bases: TGTGCCAGCAGTTCCACAGGGAACACCGGGGAGCTGTTTTTT.

The chain uses TRBV19 and TRBJ1-5; no clear D gene. V lost 5 bases and J 0 bases, leaving 11 bases between the germline ends. Germline V CDR1 and CDR2: LNHDA, SQIVND (reference sequence). CDR3 length: 15 amino acids. CDR3 sequence reads: CASSRAETSNQPQHF. In DNA, the CDR3 is TGTGCCAGTAGTCGGGCAGAGACTAGCAATCAGCCCCAGCATTTT. Drawing the rest from reference TRBV19 and TRBJ1-5, the complete variable domain is DGGITQSPKYLFRKEGQNVTLSCEQNLNHDAMYWYRQDPGQGLRLIYYSQIVNDFQKGDIAEGYSVSREKKESFPLTVTSAQKNPTAFYLCASSRAETSNQPQHFGDGTRLSIL.

The chain combines TRBV11-2 with TRBJ1-2; tentatively, D is TRBD1 (5 bases). The CDR3 contains 18 residues. Germline-derived CDR1 and CDR2 are SGHAT and FQNNGV. The V end lost 4 bases, the J end lost 4 bases, and 25 bases lay between the germline ends. The CDR3 loop is CASSSLKSQGKDGYGYTF. The DNA of the CDR3 is TGTGCCAGCAGCTCGTTGAAGTCCCAGGGAAAGGATGGCTATGGCTACACCTTC.

The J gene is TRBJ1-4, the V gene TRBV28; D gene ambiguous. Trimming removed 4 bases at V and 4 bases at J, with 10 bases between. The CDR3 covers 14 residues. CDR1 is MDHEN, CDR2 SYDVKM, per germline. CDR3 in amino acids: CASSSGGVNEKLFF. As DNA, the CDR3 is TGTGCCAGCAGTTCTGGTGGGGTTAATGAAAAACTGTTTTTT.

The V and J genes are TRBV7-6 and TRBJ2-5; perhaps D is TRBD1 or TRBD2 (5 bases each). CDR1 is SGHVS and CDR2 is FNYEAQ in the germline V gene. The length of the CDR3 is 13 residues. V lost 5 bases and J lost 5, with 12 bases in between. In DNA, the CDR3 is TGTGCCAGCAGCCCCGGGACGCAGGAGACCCAGTACTTC. Protein: CASSPGTQETQYF.

This clone was recorded once. The V call is TRBV5-1, the J call TRBJ2-3; no firm D call. The V gene lost 5 bases and the J gene lost 5 bases, with 15 bases spanning the gap. The germline V gene has CDR1 SGHRS and CDR2 YFSETQ. This CDR3 has 14 residues. In DNA form, the CDR3 reads TGCGCCAGCAGTCGGCTGAATATTAGAGATACGCAGTATTTT. Protein: CASSRLNIRDTQYF.

The CDR3 sequence: CASSFRREGTETQYF. The DNA of the CDR3 is TGCGCCAGCAGCTTCCGGCGGGAGGGTACAGAGACCCAGTACTTC. The rearrangement links TRBV5-1 to TRBJ2-5; 9 nucleotides line up with TRBD2. V shed 2 bases, J shed 4 bases, and the junction held 6 bases outside the gene matches. CDR1 is SGHRS and CDR2 is YFSETQ in the germline V gene. This CDR3 region has 15 residues.

The V and J genes are TRBV5-1 and TRBJ1-5, with TRBD1 matching 7 bases. There are 14 residues in the CDR3. The V segment lost 0 bases and the J segment 7 bases; nucleotides outside the gene matches: 4. Germline V gene lookup returns CDR1 SGHRS and CDR2 YFSETQ. The CDR3 sequence: CASSLGQGGQPQHF. The CDR3 DNA sequence: TGCGCCAGCAGCTTGGGACAGGGAGGGCAGCCCCAGCATTTT.

The V and J genes are TRBV27 and TRBJ1-5; possible D gene TRBD1, 6 bases. Germline V gene lookup returns CDR1 MNHEY and CDR2 SMNVEV (reference sequence). V was shortened by 2 bases and J by 7 bases, with 15 bases between the two germline ends. This CDR3 region has 15 residues. CDR3: CASSLGPGGRQPQHF. The CDR3 DNA is TGTGCCAGCAGTTTAGGTCCCGGGGGCCGACAGCCCCAGCATTTT.

V is TRBV5-6 and J is TRBJ2-7, with D maybe TRBD1 (5 bases). V dropped 0 bases and J dropped 2 bases, with 9 bases sitting between them. The germline V gene has CDR1 SGHDT and CDR2 YYEEEE. The CDR3 has 14 residues. CDR3 protein: CASSLAGITYEQYF. The CDR3 bases are TGTGCCAGCAGCTTGGCAGGGATTACCTACGAGCAGTACTTC.

In this sample, this clone turned up once. This chain joins TRBV28 and TRBJ1-2; 7 nucleotides match TRBD1. Germline V gene data show CDR1 as MDHEN and CDR2 as SYDVKM. V shed 6 bases, J shed 4 bases, and the junction held 5 bases outside the gene matches. This CDR3 is built from 13 residues. This chain's CDR3 is CASRDTGAYGYTF. The CDR3 DNA follows: TGTGCCAGCAGGGATACAGGGGCCTATGGCTACACCTTC.